Given below is one TCR beta chain in context. Its antigen has not been determined. It has no much larger one-base neighbor in the sample; base qualities were not kept. The data derive from a study of T cell responses to AZD1222 COVID-19 vaccine (dated by TCRdb to the early 2020s). For the wider study: A total of 233 trial participants underwent TCR sequencing, of whom some 200 had received two doses of AZD1222 and some 25 had received two doses of the MenACWY control vaccine. Enrollment into the trials was organized by age into subgroups of 18-55, 56-69 and 70-plus years, and those subgroups contained approximately 150, 30 and 60 TCR-sequenced participants, respectively. Results and caveats for the whole study, not just this receptor: Conclusions about previously exposed vaccinees were limited because only 5 or 6 AZD1222 recipients were SARS-CoV-2 seropositive at baseline. Most participants were white British and females outnumbered males, and the authors suggested that clonal diversity may have been underestimated. CD4 TCRs associated with the vaccine covered the entire spike protein, and the dominant responses were in regions 160-218 and 743-854. Because no samples from the day 14 peak response were available, repertoires could be characterized only after the peak T cell response. The 56-69-year group was small, and its depth increase did not reach significance, likely because of low power. Epitopes outside the regions mutated in the B.1.351 and B.1.1.7 variants were reportedly recognized by nearly half of the unique spike-specific TCRs. A significant rise in spike-specific TCR breadth and depth was observed after two AZD1222 doses relative to day 0 and relative to MenACWY recipients.

The germline V gene supplies CDR1 MRHNA and CDR2 SNTAGT. Its CDR3 holds 18 amino acids, cysteine through phenylalanine. The entry retains the CDR3 DNA only, 54 bases that are in frame from base 1. V loses 5 bases at its end and J loses 3 bases; junction bases beyond the gene matches: 13. This sample's time point label indicates: about 28 days (+/-7) after the second vaccine dose. AZD1222 recipients with second doses at about 4 weeks or about 12 weeks were pooled, because spike-specific TCR depth and breadth did not differ between schedules. Vaccinee samples were obtained from the UK trials COV001 and COV002, which included a single-blind randomized controlled phase 2/3 trial of AZD1222 (ChAdOx1 nCoV-19) in healthy adults. Trial participant PBMC samples were collected at day 0 and day 28 after the second dose for TCRbeta chain sequencing. The CDR3 regions of human TCRbeta chains were subjected to immunosequencing. The study's own analysis went as follows. TCRs in the repertoires were compared against a reference library of SARS-CoV-2-specific TCRs that had been generated with the MIRA antigen-specificity platform. Breadth was defined as the fraction of unique TCRs that were SARS-CoV-2-associated. Depth was defined as the fraction of total T cells that were SARS-CoV-2-associated. Using the MIRA data, each spike-specific TCR was mapped to the spike region that the TCR reacts to and placed in a CD4 or CD8 class. Log10-transformed breadth and depth values were compared by one-way ANOVA with Sidak's multiple comparisons tests. TCRdb obtained this table from immuneACCESS and retained in-frame rearrangements with V and J assigned. These tables miss some clones; where compared with another copy, unresolved V genes account for less than half of the shortfall, and the remainder is unexplained. V and J calls and clone size come straight from that table; D and trimming were deduced from the DNA. This sample gives 90,000 to 110,000 clones in total; over 75% of them show up just once. The biggest ten clones account for about 4.5% of the sample.

Material: peripheral blood, obtained 28 days after the second AZD1222 dose. This sequence uses TRBV6-4 and TRBJ2-2; TRBD1 matches 9 bases in the middle. This clonotype originated in an adult who received the AZD1222 COVID-19 vaccine. The CDR3 protein is CASSQSQPGTGYTGELFF. The nucleotides read TGTGCCAGCAGTCAATCACAGCCGGGGACAGGGTACACCGGGGAGCTGTTTTTT.